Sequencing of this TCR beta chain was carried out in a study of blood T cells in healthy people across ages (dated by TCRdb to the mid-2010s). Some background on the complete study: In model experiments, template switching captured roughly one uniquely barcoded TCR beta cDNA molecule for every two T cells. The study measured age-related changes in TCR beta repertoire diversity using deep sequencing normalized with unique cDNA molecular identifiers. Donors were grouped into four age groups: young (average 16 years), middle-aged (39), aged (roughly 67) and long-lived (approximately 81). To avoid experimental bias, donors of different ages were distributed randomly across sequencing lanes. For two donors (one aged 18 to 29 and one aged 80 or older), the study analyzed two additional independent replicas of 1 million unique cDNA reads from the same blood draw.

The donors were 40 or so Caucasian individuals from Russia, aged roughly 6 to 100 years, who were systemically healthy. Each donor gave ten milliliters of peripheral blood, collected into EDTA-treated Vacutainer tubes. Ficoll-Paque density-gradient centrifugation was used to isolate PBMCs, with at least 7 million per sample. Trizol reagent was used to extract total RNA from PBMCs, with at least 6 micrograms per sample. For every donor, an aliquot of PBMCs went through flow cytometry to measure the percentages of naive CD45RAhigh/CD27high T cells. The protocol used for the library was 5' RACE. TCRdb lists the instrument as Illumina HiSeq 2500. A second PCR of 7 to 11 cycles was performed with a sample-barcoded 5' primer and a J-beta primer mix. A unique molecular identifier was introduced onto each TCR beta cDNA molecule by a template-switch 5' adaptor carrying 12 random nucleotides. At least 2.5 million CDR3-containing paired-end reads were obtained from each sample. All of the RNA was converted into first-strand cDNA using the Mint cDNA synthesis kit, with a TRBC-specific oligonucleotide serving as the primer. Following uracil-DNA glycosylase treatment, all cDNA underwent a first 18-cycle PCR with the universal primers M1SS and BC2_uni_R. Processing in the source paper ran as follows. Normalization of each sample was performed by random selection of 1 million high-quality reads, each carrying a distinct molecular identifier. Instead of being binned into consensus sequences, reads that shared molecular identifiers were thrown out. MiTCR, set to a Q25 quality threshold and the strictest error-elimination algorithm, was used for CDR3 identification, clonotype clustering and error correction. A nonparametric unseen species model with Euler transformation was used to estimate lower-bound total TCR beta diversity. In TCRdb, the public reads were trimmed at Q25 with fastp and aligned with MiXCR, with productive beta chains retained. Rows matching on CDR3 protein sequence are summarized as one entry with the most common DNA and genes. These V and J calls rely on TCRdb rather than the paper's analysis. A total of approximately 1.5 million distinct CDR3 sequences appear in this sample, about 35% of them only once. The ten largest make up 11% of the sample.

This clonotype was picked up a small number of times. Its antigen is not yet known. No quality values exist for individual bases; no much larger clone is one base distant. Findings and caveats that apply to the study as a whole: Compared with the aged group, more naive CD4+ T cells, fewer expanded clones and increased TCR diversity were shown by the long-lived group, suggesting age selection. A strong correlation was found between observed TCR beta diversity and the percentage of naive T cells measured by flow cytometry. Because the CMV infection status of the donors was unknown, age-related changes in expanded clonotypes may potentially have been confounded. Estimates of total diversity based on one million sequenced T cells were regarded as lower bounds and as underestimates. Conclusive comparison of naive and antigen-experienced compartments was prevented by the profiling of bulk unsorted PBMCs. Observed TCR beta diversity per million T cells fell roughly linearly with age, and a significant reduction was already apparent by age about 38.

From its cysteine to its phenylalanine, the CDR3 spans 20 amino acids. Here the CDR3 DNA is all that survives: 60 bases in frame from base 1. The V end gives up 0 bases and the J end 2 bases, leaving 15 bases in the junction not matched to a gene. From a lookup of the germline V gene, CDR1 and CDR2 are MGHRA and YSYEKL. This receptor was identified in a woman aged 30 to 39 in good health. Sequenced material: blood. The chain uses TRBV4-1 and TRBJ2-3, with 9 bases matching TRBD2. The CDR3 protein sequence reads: CASSQDRGAGGLRSTDTQYF. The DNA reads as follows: TGCGCCAGCAGCCAAGATCGAGGAGCGGGGGGTCTTCGGTCCACAGATACGCAGTATTTT.